This section outlines one T cell receptor (beta chain) sequence together with its context. No antigen is known for it. Reverse transcription of about 0.45 to 1 ug RNA was performed with random hexamers. Amplification of TCR beta CDR3 by immunoSEQ multiplex PCR spanned 54 Vbeta and 13 Jbeta. TCRdb passed the immunoSEQ multiplex PCR reads through MiXCR, listing each CDR3 protein once. This table holds hundreds of thousands of distinct CDR3 sequences, 90% to 97% found once. Germline CDR1 LGHDT, CDR2 YNNKEL (reference sequence). V shed 3 bases and J shed 0 bases, with 6 bases lying between them. The CDR3 has 14 residues. The sample originates from a study of CD8 T cells in Susac syndrome. Regarding the study as a whole: TCR sequencing and HLA analysis covered a relatively small number of individuals.

The J gene is TRBJ1-3, the V gene TRBV3-1; D is undetermined. The TCR originated in a human donor with Susac syndrome. Sequencing was done on a sample of CD4+ T cells from PBMCs. The chain's CDR3 is CASSQMSSGNTIYF. The CDR3 DNA is TGTGCCAGCAGCCAGATGAGCTCTGGAAACACCATATATTTT.